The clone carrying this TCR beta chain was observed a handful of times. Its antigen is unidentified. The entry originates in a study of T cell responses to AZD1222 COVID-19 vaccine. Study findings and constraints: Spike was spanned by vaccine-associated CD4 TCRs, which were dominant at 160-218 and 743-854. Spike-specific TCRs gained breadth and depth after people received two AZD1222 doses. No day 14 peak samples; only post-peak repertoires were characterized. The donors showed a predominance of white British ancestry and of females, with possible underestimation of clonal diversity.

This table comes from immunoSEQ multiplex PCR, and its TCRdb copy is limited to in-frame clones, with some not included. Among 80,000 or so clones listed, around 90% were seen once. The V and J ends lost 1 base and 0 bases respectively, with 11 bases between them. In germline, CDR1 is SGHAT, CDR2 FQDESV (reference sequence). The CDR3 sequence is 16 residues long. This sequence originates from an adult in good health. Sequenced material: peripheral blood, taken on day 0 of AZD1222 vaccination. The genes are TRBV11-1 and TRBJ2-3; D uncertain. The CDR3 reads CASSLEARLSTDTQYF. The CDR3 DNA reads TGTGCCAGCAGCTTAGAAGCCCGTCTTAGCACAGATACGCAGTATTTT.